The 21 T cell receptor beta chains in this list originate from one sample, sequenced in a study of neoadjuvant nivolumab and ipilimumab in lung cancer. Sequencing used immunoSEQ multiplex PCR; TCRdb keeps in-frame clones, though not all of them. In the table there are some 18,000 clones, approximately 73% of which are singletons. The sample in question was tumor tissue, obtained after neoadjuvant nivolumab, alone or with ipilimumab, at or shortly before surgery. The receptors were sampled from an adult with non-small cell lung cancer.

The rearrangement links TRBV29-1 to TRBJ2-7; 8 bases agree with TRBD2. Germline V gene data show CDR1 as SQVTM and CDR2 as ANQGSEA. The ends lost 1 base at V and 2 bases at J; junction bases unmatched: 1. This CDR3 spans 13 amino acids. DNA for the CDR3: TGCAGCGTTGAAGCGGGAGGGACCTACGAGCAGTACTTC. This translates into CSVEAGGTYEQYF.

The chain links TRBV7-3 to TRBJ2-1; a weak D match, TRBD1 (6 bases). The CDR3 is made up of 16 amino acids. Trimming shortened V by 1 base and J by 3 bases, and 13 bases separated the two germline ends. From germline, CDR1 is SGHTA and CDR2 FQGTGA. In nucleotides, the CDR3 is TGTGCCAGCAGCTTAATAGGCAGGGGTGGCTACAATGAGCAGTTCTTC. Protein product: CASSLIGRGGYNEQFF.

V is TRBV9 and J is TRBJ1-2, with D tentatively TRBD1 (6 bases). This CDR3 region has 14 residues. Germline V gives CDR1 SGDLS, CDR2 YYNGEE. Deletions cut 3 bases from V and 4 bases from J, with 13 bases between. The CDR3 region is CASSGEQGLYGYTF. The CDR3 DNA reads TGTGCCAGCAGCGGTGAACAGGGTCTCTATGGCTACACCTTC.

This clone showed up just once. DNA of the CDR3: TGTGCCAGCAGTTATCAGGGGAGCTCCTACGAGCAGTACTTC. Its protein is CASSYQGSSYEQYF. V gene TRBV6-5 combines with J gene TRBJ2-7; possibly TRBD1 for D (6 bases). CDR1 MNHEY and CDR2 SVGAGI come from the germline V gene. The CDR3 loop spans 14 amino acids. The V gene lost 3 bases and the J gene lost 0 bases, with 9 bases spanning the gap.

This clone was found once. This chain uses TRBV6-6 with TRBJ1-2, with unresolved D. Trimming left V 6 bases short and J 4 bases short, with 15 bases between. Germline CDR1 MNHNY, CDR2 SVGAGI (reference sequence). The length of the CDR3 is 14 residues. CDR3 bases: TGTGCCAGCAGCCCATTCGGACGGTCCTATGGCTACACCTTC. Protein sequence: CASSPFGRSYGYTF.

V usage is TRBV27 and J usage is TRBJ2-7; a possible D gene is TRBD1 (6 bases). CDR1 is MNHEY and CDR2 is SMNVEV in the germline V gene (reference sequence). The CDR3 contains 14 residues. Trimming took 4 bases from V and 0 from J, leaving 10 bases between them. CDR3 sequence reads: CASSSRDTSYEQYF. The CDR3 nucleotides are TGTGCCAGCAGTTCAAGGGACACCTCCTACGAGCAGTACTTC.

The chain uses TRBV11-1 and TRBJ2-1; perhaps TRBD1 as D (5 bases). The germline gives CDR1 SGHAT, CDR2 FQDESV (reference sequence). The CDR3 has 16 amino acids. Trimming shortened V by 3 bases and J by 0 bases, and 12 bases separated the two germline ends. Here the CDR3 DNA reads TGTGCCAGCAGCTTCGCAGGGATGAGCTCCTACAATGAGCAGTTCTTC. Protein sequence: CASSFAGMSSYNEQFF.

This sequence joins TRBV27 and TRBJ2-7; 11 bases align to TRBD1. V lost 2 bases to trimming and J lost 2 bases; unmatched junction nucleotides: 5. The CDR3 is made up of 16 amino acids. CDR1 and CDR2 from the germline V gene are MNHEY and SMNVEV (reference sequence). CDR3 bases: TGTGCCAGCAGTTTACGAGGGACAGGGGGGACCTACGAGCAGTACTTC. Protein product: CASSLRGTGGTYEQYF.

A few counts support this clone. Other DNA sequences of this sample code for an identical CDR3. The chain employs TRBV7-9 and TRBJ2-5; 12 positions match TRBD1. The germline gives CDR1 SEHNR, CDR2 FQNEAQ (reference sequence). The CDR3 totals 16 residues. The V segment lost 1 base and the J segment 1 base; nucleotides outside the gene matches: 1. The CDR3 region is CASSLGDRGLQETQYF. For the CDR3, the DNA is TGTGCCAGCAGCTTAGGGGACAGGGGGCTCCAAGAGACCCAGTACTTC.

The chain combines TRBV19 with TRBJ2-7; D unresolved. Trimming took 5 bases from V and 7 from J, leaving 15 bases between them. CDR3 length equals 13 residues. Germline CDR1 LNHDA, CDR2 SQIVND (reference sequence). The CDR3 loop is CASSPRSAIEQYF. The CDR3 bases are TGTGCCAGTAGTCCGAGAAGCGCGATTGAGCAGTACTTC.

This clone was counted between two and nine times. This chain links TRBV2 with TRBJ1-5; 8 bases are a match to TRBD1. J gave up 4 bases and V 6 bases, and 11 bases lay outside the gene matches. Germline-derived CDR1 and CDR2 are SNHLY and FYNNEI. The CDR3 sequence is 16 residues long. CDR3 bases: TGTGCCAGCAGCGCGGACAGGGACCAGACTAATCAGCCCCAGCATTTT. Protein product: CASSADRDQTNQPQHF.

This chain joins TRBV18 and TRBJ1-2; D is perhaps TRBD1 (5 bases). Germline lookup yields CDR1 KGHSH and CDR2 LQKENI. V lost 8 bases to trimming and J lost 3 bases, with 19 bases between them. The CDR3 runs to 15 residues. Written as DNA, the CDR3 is TGTGCCAGCCGGTTTTCGGGGCGCTGGGACTATGGCTACACCTTC. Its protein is CASRFSGRWDYGYTF.

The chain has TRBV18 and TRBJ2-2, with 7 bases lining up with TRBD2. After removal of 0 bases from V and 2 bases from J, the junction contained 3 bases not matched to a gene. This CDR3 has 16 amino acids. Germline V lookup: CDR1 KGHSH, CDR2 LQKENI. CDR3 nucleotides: TGTGCCAGCTCACCACCCTGGGAGGGAAACACCGGGGAGCTGTTTTTT. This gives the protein CASSPPWEGNTGELFF.

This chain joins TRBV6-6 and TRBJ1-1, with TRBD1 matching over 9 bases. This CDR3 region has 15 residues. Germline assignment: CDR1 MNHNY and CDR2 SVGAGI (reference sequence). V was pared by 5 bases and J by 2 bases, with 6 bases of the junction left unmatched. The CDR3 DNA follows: TGTGCCAGCAGTCCGGGGACAGGGCTTAACACTGAAGCTTTCTTT. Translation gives CASSPGTGLNTEAFF.

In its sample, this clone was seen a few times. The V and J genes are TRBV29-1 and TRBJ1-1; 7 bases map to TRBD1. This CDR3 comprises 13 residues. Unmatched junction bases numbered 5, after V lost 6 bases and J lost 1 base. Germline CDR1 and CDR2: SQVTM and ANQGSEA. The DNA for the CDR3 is TGCAGCGTGGGACAGTCTCAGAACACTGAAGCTTTCTTT. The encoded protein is CSVGQSQNTEAFF.

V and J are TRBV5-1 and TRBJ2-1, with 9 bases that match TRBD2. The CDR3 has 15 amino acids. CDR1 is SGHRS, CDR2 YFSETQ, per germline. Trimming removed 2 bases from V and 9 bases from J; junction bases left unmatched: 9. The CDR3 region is CASSLSPGLAGEQFF. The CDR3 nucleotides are TGCGCCAGCAGCTTATCACCGGGACTAGCTGGTGAGCAGTTCTTC.

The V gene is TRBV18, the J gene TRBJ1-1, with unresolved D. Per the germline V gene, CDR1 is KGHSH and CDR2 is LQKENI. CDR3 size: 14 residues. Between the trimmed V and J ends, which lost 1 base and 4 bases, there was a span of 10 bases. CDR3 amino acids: CASSPQGWGTEAFF. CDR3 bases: TGTGCCAGCTCACCACAGGGATGGGGCACTGAAGCTTTCTTT. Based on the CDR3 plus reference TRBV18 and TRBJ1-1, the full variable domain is NAGVMQNPRHLVRRRGQEARLRCSPMKGHSHVYWYRQLPEEGLKFMVYLQKENIIDESGMPKERFSAEFPKEGPSILRIQQVVRGDSAAYFCASSPQGWGTEAFFGQGTRLTVV.

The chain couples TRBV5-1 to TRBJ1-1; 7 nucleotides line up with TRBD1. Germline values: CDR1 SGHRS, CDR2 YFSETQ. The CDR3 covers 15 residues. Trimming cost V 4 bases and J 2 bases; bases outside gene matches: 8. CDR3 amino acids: CASSSRGQQNTEAFF. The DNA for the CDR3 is TGCGCCAGCAGCAGCCGGGGACAGCAAAACACTGAAGCTTTCTTT.

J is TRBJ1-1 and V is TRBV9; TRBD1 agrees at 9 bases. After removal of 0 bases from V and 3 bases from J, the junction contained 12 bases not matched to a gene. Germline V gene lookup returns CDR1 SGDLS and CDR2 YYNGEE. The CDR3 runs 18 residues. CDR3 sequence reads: CASSVGPAGQGLDTEAFF. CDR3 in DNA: TGTGCCAGCAGCGTAGGACCAGCGGGACAGGGACTCGACACTGAAGCTTTCTTT.

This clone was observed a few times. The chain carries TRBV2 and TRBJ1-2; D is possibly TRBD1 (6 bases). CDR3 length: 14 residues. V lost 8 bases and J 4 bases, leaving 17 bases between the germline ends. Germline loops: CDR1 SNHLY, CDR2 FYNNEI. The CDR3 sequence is CASARTAKGYGYTF. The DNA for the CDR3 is TGTGCCAGCGCGAGGACAGCAAAAGGCTATGGCTACACCTTC. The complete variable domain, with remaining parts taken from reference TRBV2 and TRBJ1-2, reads EPEVTQTPSHQVTQMGQEVILRCVPISNHLYFYWYRQILGQKVEFLVSFYNNEISEKSEIFDDQFSVERPDGSNFTLKIRSTKLEDSAMYFCASARTAKGYGYTFGSGTRLTVV.

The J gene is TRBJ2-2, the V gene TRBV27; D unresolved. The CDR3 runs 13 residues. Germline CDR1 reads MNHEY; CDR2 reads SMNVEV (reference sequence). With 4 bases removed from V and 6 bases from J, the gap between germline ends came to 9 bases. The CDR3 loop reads CASSYHYAGELFF. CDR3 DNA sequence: TGTGCCAGCAGTTACCACTATGCCGGGGAGCTGTTTTTT.